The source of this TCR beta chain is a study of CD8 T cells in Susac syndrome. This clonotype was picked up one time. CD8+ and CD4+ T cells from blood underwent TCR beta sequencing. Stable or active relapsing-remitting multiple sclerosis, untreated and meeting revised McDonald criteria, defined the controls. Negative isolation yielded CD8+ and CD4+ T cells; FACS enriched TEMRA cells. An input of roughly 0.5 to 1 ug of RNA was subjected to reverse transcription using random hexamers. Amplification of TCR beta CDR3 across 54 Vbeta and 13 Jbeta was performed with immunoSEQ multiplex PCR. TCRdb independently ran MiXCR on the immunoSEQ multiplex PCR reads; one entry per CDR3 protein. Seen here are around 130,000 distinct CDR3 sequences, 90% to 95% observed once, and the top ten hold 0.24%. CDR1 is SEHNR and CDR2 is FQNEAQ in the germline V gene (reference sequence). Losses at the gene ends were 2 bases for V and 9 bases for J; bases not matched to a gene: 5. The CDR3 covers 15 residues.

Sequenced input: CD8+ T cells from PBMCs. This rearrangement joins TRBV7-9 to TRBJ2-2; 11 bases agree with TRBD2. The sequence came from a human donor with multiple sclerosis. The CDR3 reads CASSLSLAGDRELFF. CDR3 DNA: TGTGCCAGCAGCTTATCACTAGCGGGAGACCGGGAGCTGTTTTTT.